Listed below are T cell receptor beta chains from one sample, sequenced in a study of metastatic and nonmetastatic thyroid tumors. TCRdb used MiXCR to call clones anew from the PCR reads. The sample contains about 33,000 clones, 18% of which appear only once. The sample consisted of blood. The receptors come from a male donor with papillary thyroid cancer or a benign thyroid nodule (not recorded which). Some clones in this sample may be carry-over from other donors' samples. The CDR3 runs from the conserved cysteine through the conserved F or W. The D gene is left open where the match is weak. The size of a clone is reported for some rows only, either as once, few or many, or as a class for expanded clones.

>17|medium-sized|TRBV6-5|TRBD2|TRBJ2-1
CASSYSLPSGVYNEQFF
TGTGCCAGCAGTTACTCGCTCCCTAGCGGGGTCTACAATGAGCAGTTCTTC
>14|many|TRBV9|TRBD1|TRBJ1-4
CASNPGTGSEKLFF
TGTGCCAGCAATCCCGGGACAGGGAGTGAAAAACTGTTTTTT
>13|few|TRBV4-3|.|TRBJ2-1
CASSGGGRNEQFF
TGCGCCAGCAGCGGGGGTGGACGGAATGAGCAGTTCTTC
>13|.|TRBV28|.|TRBJ1-2
CASRYSTWGACTF
TGTGCCAGCAGGTACTCGACCTGGGGGGCTTGTACCTTC
>15|many|TRBV5-1|TRBD2|TRBJ2-7
CASRVRLAGDDEQYF
TGCGCCAGCAGAGTACGACTAGCGGGAGATGACGAGCAGTACTTC
>16|.|TRBV11-2|.|TRBJ2-1
CASSLDDSSYYNEQFF
TGTGCCAGCAGCTTAGATGACAGTTCTTACTACAATGAGCAGTTCTTC
>13|many|TRBV11-2|.|TRBJ2-7
CASSQTSTYEQYF
TGTGCCAGCAGCCAGACAAGTACCTACGAGCAGTACTTC
>16|many|TRBV11-2|TRBD1|TRBJ1-1
CASSPVRQGKGTEAFF
TGTGCCAGCAGCCCGGTTCGACAGGGGAAAGGCACTGAAGCTTTCTTT
>16|many|TRBV3-1|.|TRBJ2-2
CASSPGRDVNTGELFF
TGTGCCAGCAGCCCCGGCAGGGATGTGAACACCGGGGAGCTGTTTTTT
>14|many|TRBV12-3/TRBV12-4|.|TRBJ1-5
CASFLWGGGARVAF
.
>11|many|TRBV9|.|TRBJ1-3
CASSSPNTIYF
TGTGCCAGCAGCTCTCCGAACACCATATATTTT
>13|many|TRBV20-1|.|TRBJ2-3
CSARTTYEDTQYF
TGCAGTGCAAGAACTACTTACGAGGATACGCAGTATTTT
>24|few|TRBV14|.|TRBJ2-5
CASSPGGQGGMLGASGRGGKTQYF
TGTGCCAGCAGCCCCGGGGGACAGGGCGGGATGTTAGGGGCTAGCGGGAGAGGGGGAAAGACCCAGTACTTC
>12|many|TRBV11-2|.|TRBJ2-2
CASSQGTGELFF
TGTGCCAGCAGCCAAGGGACCGGGGAGCTGTTTTTT
>18|many|TRBV30|TRBD1|TRBJ2-3
CAWRPTRVPTGLRDTQYF
TGTGCCTGGAGACCCACTAGAGTCCCGACAGGGCTGAGAGATACGCAGTATTTT
>16|few|TRBV27|TRBD2|TRBJ2-5
CASSPLAGGYQETQYF
TGTGCCAGCAGTCCCCTAGCGGGAGGGTACCAAGAGACCCAGTACTTC
>17|.|TRBV15|.|TRBJ2-5
CATTKKLGFAVQETQYF
TGTGCCACCACCAAAAAATTGGGGTTCGCGGTGCAAGAGACCCAGTACTTC
>13|medium-sized|TRBV2|TRBD2|TRBJ2-1
CASTQRDYNEQFF
TGTGCCAGCACCCAGCGGGACTACAATGAGCAGTTCTTC
>11|few|TRBV6-2/TRBV6-3|.|TRBJ1-6
CASTEGSPLHF
TGTGCCAGCACCGAGGGGTCACCCCTCCACTTT
>14|many|TRBV2|.|TRBJ2-2
CASSEPPATGELFF
TGTGCCAGCAGTGAACCCCCGGCCACCGGGGAGCTGTTTTTT
>14|.|TRBV7-2|.|TRBJ1-2
CASSLVSWGSVYTF
TGTGCCAGCAGCTTAGTGTCATGGGGCAGTGTCTACACCTTC
>15|.|TRBV7-9|TRBD1|TRBJ1-6
CASSPPGQRNSPLHF
TGTGCCAGCAGCCCCCCGGGACAGCGCAATTCACCCCTCCACTTT
>14|many|TRBV7-9|TRBD1|TRBJ1-1
CASSFDRGGTGAFF
TGTGCCAGCAGCTTTGACAGGGGCGGGACTGGGGCTTTCTTT
>14|.|TRBV4-1|TRBD1|TRBJ2-7
CASSYDRGLYEQYF
TGCGCCAGCAGCTATGACAGGGGGCTCTACGAGCAGTACTTC
>15|.|TRBV20-1|.|TRBJ2-7
CSARDPAGNMSEQYF
TGCAGTGCTAGAGATCCGGCGGGAAATATGAGCGAGCAGTACTTC
>16|medium-sized|TRBV6-1|TRBD1|TRBJ1-2
CASRSPWDRGVEDGTF
TGTGCCAGCAGATCACCCTGGGACAGGGGCGTTGAGGACGGCACCTTC
>15|many|TRBV6-1|TRBD2|TRBJ2-7
CASSSGLAGGHEQYF
TGTGCCAGCAGTTCAGGACTAGCGGGAGGTCACGAGCAGTACTTC
>13|.|TRBV7-9|TRBD1|TRBJ1-2
CASSLLGGDGYTF
TGTGCCAGCAGCTTATTAGGGGGCGATGGCTACACCTTC
>14|.|TRBV20-1|TRBD2|TRBJ2-7
CSATSGRAPYEQYF
TGCAGTGCTACCAGCGGGAGGGCCCCCTACGAGCAGTACTTC
>14|few|TRBV19|.|TRBJ2-7
CASSHRTASYEQYF
TGTGCCAGTAGCCACAGGACTGCATCATACGAGCAGTACTTC
>15|.|TRBV5-1|.|TRBJ1-4
CASSHTGNRDEKLFF
TGCGCCAGCAGCCACACAGGGAATCGGGATGAAAAACTGTTTTTT
>15|many|TRBV12-5|TRBD1|TRBJ1-1
CASGGGDSMNTEAFF
TGTGCTAGTGGGGGGGGGGACAGCATGAACACTGAAGCTTTCTTT
>13|many|TRBV6-1|.|TRBJ1-1
CASIPTGYTEAFF
TGTGCCAGCATCCCGACGGGGTACACTGAAGCTTTCTTT
>16|few|TRBV18|.|TRBJ2-5
CASSPPNQGGQETQYF
TGTGCCAGCTCACCACCGAATCAGGGGGGCCAAGAGACCCAGTACTTC
>18|medium-sized|TRBV6-2/TRBV6-3|TRBD2|TRBJ2-1
CASSYELAGGPSYNEQFF
TGTGCCAGCAGTTACGAACTAGCGGGAGGGCCGAGCTACAATGAGCAGTTCTTC
>14|.|TRBV5-1|.|TRBJ2-7
CASSLGRLAYEQYF
TGCGCCAGCAGCTTGGGGAGACTAGCCTACGAGCAGTACTTC
>14|few|TRBV25-1|.|TRBJ2-7
CASSRWTDTYEHYF
TGTGCCAGCAGCCGCTGGACAGATACCTACGAGCATTACTTC
>15|few|TRBV6-1|.|TRBJ2-7
CASSEVTGSSYEQYF
TGTGCCAGCAGTGAAGTGACTGGGAGCTCCTACGAGCAGTACTTC
>15|many|TRBV2|.|TRBJ2-5
CASRPRDESWETQYF
TGTGCCAGCAGGCCCCGGGACGAGTCGTGGGAGACCCAGTACTTC
>15|few|TRBV7-9|.|TRBJ2-2
CASSLAGTNTGELFF
TGTGCCAGCAGCTTAGCCGGGACCAACACCGGGGAGCTGTTTTTT
>16|medium-sized|TRBV6-2/TRBV6-3|TRBD1|TRBJ1-5
CASSYSGTGVNQPQHF
TGTGCCAGCAGTTACTCCGGGACAGGGGTCAATCAGCCCCAGCATTTT
>14|many|TRBV4-1|TRBD2|TRBJ2-5
CASSHVAGEETQYF
TGCGCCAGCAGCCATGTAGCGGGTGAAGAGACCCAGTACTTC
>19|once|TRBV11-2|TRBD2|TRBJ2-2
CANSPGQVISGGPAGELFF
TGTGCCAACAGCCCAGGACAGGTGATTAGCGGGGGACCAGCCGGGGAGCTGTTTTTT
>17|many|TRBV30|TRBD1|TRBJ1-3
CAWSAGGQPASGNTIYF
TGTGCCTGGAGTGCAGGGGGACAGCCTGCCTCTGGAAACACCATATATTTT
>19|many|TRBV6-7|.|TRBJ1-6
CASRTGTQGGGSYNSPLHF
TGTGCCAGCAGGACCGGGACACAAGGGGGGGGCTCCTATAATTCACCCCTCCACTTT
>15|many|TRBV4-1|TRBD2|TRBJ2-1
CASRETAGPYNEQFF
TGCGCCAGCAGGGAAACAGCGGGGCCCTACAATGAGCAGTTCTTC
>15|medium-sized|TRBV6-2/TRBV6-3|TRBD2|TRBJ2-3
CASSTLAGGPDTQYF
TGTGCCAGCAGTACCCTAGCGGGGGGACCAGATACGCAGTATTTT
>14|few|TRBV12-3/TRBV12-4|.|TRBJ1-2
CASIPSGRPYGYTF
TGTGCCAGCATTCCTTCTGGGAGGCCTTATGGCTACACCTTC
>16|.|TRBV11-1|.|TRBJ2-7
CASSLAGTEPRNEQYF
TGTGCCAGCAGCTTAGCGGGGACCGAACCCCGGAACGAGCAGTACTTC
>13|.|TRBV15|.|TRBJ2-3
CATSRDAPDTQYF
TGTGCCACCAGCAGAGATGCCCCAGATACGCAGTATTTT
>15|many|TRBV3-1|TRBD1|TRBJ2-3
CASRPDRGSTDTQYF
TGTGCCAGCAGGCCGGACAGGGGATCCACAGATACGCAGTATTTT
>14|few|TRBV27|TRBD2|TRBJ2-2
CASRSLAGTGELFF
TGTGCCAGCAGGTCACTAGCGGGCACCGGGGAGCTGTTTTTT
>16|many|TRBV19|TRBD1|TRBJ2-7
CASKSTRQGTFGEQYF
TGTGCCAGCAAATCTACGAGACAGGGGACTTTTGGCGAGCAGTACTTC
>17|medium-sized|TRBV27|.|TRBJ1-2
CASSPTTGGAANYGYTF
TGTGCCAGCAGCCCCACCACGGGGGGAGCAGCTAACTATGGCTACACCTTC
>11|medium-sized|TRBV28|TRBD2|TRBJ2-7
CASRTSGEQYF
TGTGCCAGCAGGACTAGCGGGGAGCAGTACTTC
>14|.|TRBV5-4|.|TRBJ2-1
CASTLTPTGNEQFF
TGTGCCAGCACCTTGACTCCCACGGGGAATGAGCAGTTCTTC